The 24 T cell receptor beta chains given below trace back to one sample, sequenced in a study of tumor and adjacent non-tumor tissue in lung cancer. No cell sorting was done before RNA was extracted from the tissue. This non-tumor lung sample came from over 3 cm beyond the tumor edge. A modified ARM-PCR protocol with three rounds of nested PCR amplified TCRbeta. MiXCR, run by TCRdb on the multiplex PCR reads, gives a single entry per CDR3 protein. The table lists around 75,000 distinct CDR3 sequences, around 70% of them singletons, with about 30% in the top ten. Sequencing was done on a sample of distant non-tumor lung tissue. The source of these receptors is a woman aged 45-60 years with non-small cell lung cancer.

This clonotype was seen ten or more times. This chain joins TRBV7-3 and TRBJ2-7, with D maybe TRBD1 (6 bases). This CDR3 has 14 amino acids. Trimming removed 2 bases from V and 4 bases from J, with 12 bases in between. CDR1 is SGHTA, CDR2 FQGTGA, per germline. The CDR3 nucleotides read TGTGCCAGCAGCTTAGGGGCAGGGGAATACGAGCAGTACTTC. Amino acids: CASSLGAGEYEQYF.

A single count supports this clonotype. This may be a read error: a much more frequent sequence differs by one nucleotide. This chain joins TRBV12-3 or TRBV12-4 and TRBJ1-1, with D maybe TRBD1 (5 bases). This CDR3 region has 15 residues. V was clipped by 9 bases and J by 1 base, with 18 bases between them. This CDR3 is CARSGGLLPNTEAFF. CDR3 sequence (DNA): TGTGCCAGGAGCGGGGGGTTGCTGCCGAACACTGAAGCTTTCTTT.

This clonotype came up once. At one of its ends the junction is not consistent with the germline gene, which may arise from a read error. This chain connects TRBV5-4 to TRBJ2-2; 10 bases fit TRBD2. Germline values: CDR1 SGHNT, CDR2 YYREEE (reference sequence). The CDR3 sequence is 14 residues long. The CDR3 sequence: CVSRLTSGTGELFF. DNA of the CDR3: TGTGTCAGCCGCTTGACTAGCGGGACCGGGGAGCTGTTTTTT.

This clonotype was picked up many times. CDR3 nucleotides: TGCAGTGCTAGCGACAGGGCCTACGAGCAGTACTTC. As protein: CSASDRAYEQYF. The chain employs TRBV20-1 and TRBJ2-7, with 7 bases aligning to TRBD1. CDR3 length: 12 residues. Unmatched junction bases numbered 1, after V lost 3 bases and J lost 2 bases. Germline CDR1 DFQATT, CDR2 SNEGSKA (reference sequence).

This clonotype occurred many times. V gene TRBV10-3 combines with J gene TRBJ2-3; 12 bases are shared with TRBD2. With V trimmed by 3 bases and J by 3 bases, 4 bases remained unmatched. The CDR3 has 16 residues. CDR1 and CDR2 (germline): ENHRY, SYGVKD. The CDR3 bases are TGTGCCATCAGTGACAGGACTAGCGGGAAGACAGATACGCAGTATTTT. Translated, it gives CAISDRTSGKTDTQYF.

This clonotype appeared a few times. The V call is TRBV15, the J call TRBJ1-1; D is unclear. Deletions cut 0 bases from V and 0 bases from J, with 11 bases between. CDR1 is LNHNV and CDR2 is YYDKDF in the germline V gene (reference sequence). The CDR3 is 16 residues long. The DNA for the CDR3 is TGTGCCACCAGCAGAGATCTCGTTGGAGTGAACACTGAAGCTTTCTTT. It translates to CATSRDLVGVNTEAFF.

With regard to this clonotype: It is likely a read error, because the conserved phenylalanine at the end of the CDR3 is missing. The chain links TRBV6-6 to TRBJ2-1, with 10 bases matching TRBD2. The germline gives CDR1 MNHNY, CDR2 SVGAGI (reference sequence). Losses at the gene ends were 8 bases for V and 8 bases for J; bases not matched to a gene: 6. The CDR3 is 13 residues long. CDR3 in DNA: TGTGCCAGCGGGACTAGCGAGAGCGATGAGCAGTTCCTC. This codes for CASGTSESDEQFL.

This clonotype turned up a few times. A much larger clone differs by one base, so this may be a read error. The chain joins TRBV6-6 to TRBJ2-6; tentative D call: TRBD1 (6 bases). Trimming stripped 6 bases from V and 0 bases from J, with 15 bases between. Germline V gene lookup returns CDR1 MNHNY and CDR2 SVGAGI (reference sequence). The CDR3 sequence is 17 residues long. CDR3 sequence: CASRTEQGTSGANVLTF. In DNA form, the CDR3 reads TGTGCCAGCAGGACGGAACAGGGAACCTCTGGGGCCAACGTCCTGACTTTC.

Notes on this clonotype: A junction end diverges from the germline sequence, so it may reflect a read error. The chain joins TRBV11-2 to TRBJ2-7; 9 bases fit TRBD2. The CDR3 totals 14 residues. From germline, CDR1 is SGHAT and CDR2 FQNNGV. The CDR3 nucleotides read TGTGCCAGCAGCGTTAGCGGGAGCGGGAAAGAGCTGTATTTC. Encoded protein: CASSVSGSGKELYF.

Remarks on this clonotype: No conserved phenylalanine or tryptophan is present at the end of the CDR3, so a read error is the likely explanation. The V and J genes are TRBV6-5 and TRBJ1-1; D possibly corresponds to TRBD1 (6 bases). V lost 6 bases to trimming and J lost 3 bases, with 11 bases between them. The germline V gene has CDR1 MNHEY and CDR2 SVGAGI. The CDR3 has 13 residues. CDR3 DNA: TGTGCCAGCAGCCTGAGGGGGTACACTGAAGCTTTCTCT. It is translated as CASSLRGYTEAFS.

A note on this clonotype: As the CDR3 is not closed by the conserved phenylalanine or tryptophan, this likely results from a read error. The chain joins TRBV29-1 to TRBJ2-5, with D possibly matching TRBD2 (5 bases). The CDR3 totals 16 residues. Germline CDR1 and CDR2: SQVTM and ANQGSEA. V lost 4 bases and J lost 9, with 27 bases in between. In DNA, the CDR3 is TGCAGCGTTGCGGTCAATAGCGTGAGGGTTGTGGAGGCCCAGTACTCC. This sequence encodes CSVAVNSVRVVEAQYS.

This clonotype was seen a handful of times. This may arise from a read error, as a much more abundant clone is one base away. The chain uses TRBV6-6 and TRBJ2-6; 9 nucleotides align to TRBD1. This CDR3 is 17 amino acids long. V lost 8 bases and J lost 0; bases outside the gene matches: 8. From germline, CDR1 is MNHNY and CDR2 SVGAGI (reference sequence). CDR3 protein: CASWTGQGTSGANVLTF. The CDR3, as DNA: TGTGCCAGCTGGACGGGACAGGGAACCTCTGGGGCCAACGTCCTGACTTTC.

The V and J genes are TRBV6-1 and TRBJ1-5; weak D call: TRBD1 (6 bases). The germline gives CDR1 MNHNS, CDR2 SASEGT. The CDR3 has 14 residues. V lost 8 bases, J lost 3 bases, and 14 bases lay in between. Written as DNA, the CDR3 is TGTGCCAGCGATGCAAAGGGGGACAATCAGCCCCAGCATTTT. Translation gives CASDAKGDNQPQHF.

As concerns this clonotype: The conserved phenylalanine or tryptophan is not found at the CDR3 terminus, so this likely reflects a read error. The DNA is omitted, as the CDR3 cannot be located on it reliably, and the CDR3 follows TCRdb's listing. The chain employs TRBV6-2 or TRBV6-3 and TRBJ2-7. CDR1 is MNHEY and CDR2 is SVGEGT in the germline V gene. The CDR3 is 13 amino acids in total, end residues counted. This chain's CDR3 is CASTGDTNYEQYL.

As for this clonotype: Here the CDR3 omits its conserved ending phenylalanine or tryptophan, so a read error is the likely source. The chain has TRBV20-1 and TRBJ2-7; D might be TRBD2 (6 bases). The CDR3 is 14 amino acids. Per the germline V gene, CDR1 is DFQATT and CDR2 is SNEGSKA (reference sequence). CDR3 DNA: TGCGGTGCCAGCATGGAGGGAGTGGGATACGAGCAGTACCTC. It codes for CGASMEGVGYEQYL.

This clonotype was picked up a small number of times. The genes are TRBV28 and TRBJ2-7; D is uncertain. V was cut by 5 bases and J by 3 bases, with 5 bases left in between. CDR1 is MDHEN and CDR2 is SYDVKM in the germline V gene. CDR3 length: 11 residues. In DNA form, the CDR3 reads TGTGCCAGCAGTCACAACTACGAGCAGTACTTC. Translating it yields CASSHNYEQYF.

CDR3 residues: CASSIAGTCGNEQFF. The DNA for the CDR3 is TGTGCCAGCAGCATAGCCGGGACTTGCGGCAATGAGCAGTTCTTC. The chain employs TRBV11-2 and TRBJ2-1; possibly TRBD2 for D (6 bases). Trimming shortened V by 5 bases and J by 6 bases, and 17 bases separated the two germline ends. The CDR3 sequence is 15 residues long. CDR1 is SGHAT, CDR2 FQNNGV, per germline. The full variable domain, its missing parts supplied by reference TRBV11-2 and TRBJ2-1, is EAGVAQSPRYKIIEKRQSVAFWCNPISGHATLYWYQQILGQGPKLLIQFQNNGVVDDSQLPKDRFSAERLKGVDSTLKIQPAKLEDSAVYLCASSIAGTCGNEQFFGPGTRLTVL.

This clonotype was detected many times. The chain carries TRBV6-1 and TRBJ2-7, with D uncertain. Germline loops: CDR1 MNHNS, CDR2 SASEGT. The germline V and J ends were trimmed by 10 bases and 4 bases, with 11 bases remaining between them. The CDR3 length is 11 residues. The CDR3: CATMVLYEQYF. The CDR3 DNA reads TGTGCCACCATGGTACTTTACGAGCAGTACTTC.

In regard to this clonotype: One junction end does not reproduce the germline sequence, and a read error may be involved. This chain connects TRBV14 to TRBJ1-5; no clear D. Germline CDR1 SGHDN, CDR2 FVKESK. This CDR3 comprises 13 residues. The CDR3 DNA reads as TGTGCCAACAGCCTGTTCGCAGGTCAGCCCCAGCATTTT. Protein product: CANSLFAGQPQHF.

Details on this clonotype: One end of the junction varies from germline; a read error may be responsible. This sequence joins TRBV11-2 and TRBJ2-7; the D gene is possibly TRBD2 (5 bases). The germline V gene encodes CDR1 SGHAT and CDR2 FQNNGV. There are 15 residues in the CDR3. The CDR3 sequence: CANSSGIGRTYEQYF. The CDR3 region has the DNA TGTGCCAACAGCTCGGGGATAGGCCGGACCTATGAGCAGTACTTC.

This clonotype has a handful of counts. This chain connects TRBV24-1 to TRBJ2-1; D not certain. Germline assignment: CDR1 KGHDR and CDR2 SFDVKD. V lost 6 bases to trimming and J lost 4 bases, with 9 bases between them. The length of the CDR3 is 13 residues. CDR3: CATSLGSYNEQFF. In DNA, the CDR3 is TGTGCCACCAGTTTGGGTTCTTACAATGAGCAGTTCTTC.

A note on this clonotype: A read error may produce the germline difference seen at one junction end. The chain couples TRBV6-1 to TRBJ2-3, with a weak D call TRBD1 (6 bases). The CDR3 consists of 14 residues. Germline assignment: CDR1 MNHNS and CDR2 SASEGT. The CDR3 protein is CASSETGKADTQYF. DNA for the CDR3: TGTGCCAGCAGTGAAACAGGGAAGGCAGATACACAGTATTTT.

A note on this clonotype: The junction shows a germline mismatch at one end, possibly a read error. This chain joins TRBV12-3 or TRBV12-4 and TRBJ2-2; TRBD2 matches 10 bases. This CDR3 is built from 14 residues. This CDR3 is CASSWGTSAEELSF. The CDR3 DNA reads TGTGCCAGCAGTTGGGGGACTAGCGCCGAGGAGCTGTCTTTT.

This clonotype appeared many times. The rearrangement links TRBV24-1 to TRBJ2-7; D might be TRBD1 (5 bases). The germline V gene has CDR1 KGHDR and CDR2 SFDVKD. V lost 7 bases to trimming and J lost 2 bases, with 8 bases between them. There are 12 residues in the CDR3. The CDR3 sequence: CATSDSAYEQYF. As DNA, the CDR3 is TGTGCCACCAGCGACAGTGCCTACGAGCAGTACTTC.